These 30 T cell receptor beta chains share one sample of origin, sequenced in a study of blood T cell repertoires in COVID-19. Only in-frame clones appear in the TCRdb table, and some are missing; sequencing was by immunoSEQ multiplex PCR. The sample has roughly 65,000 clones, 90% seen once. The sample was peripheral blood. The receptors derive from a man in his sixties with acute or convalescent COVID-19.

The rearrangement joins TRBV30 to TRBJ1-6; D ambiguous. CDR3 length: 14 residues. Germline V gene sequence: CDR1 GTSNPN, CDR2 SVGIG (reference sequence). V lost 0 bases and J lost 9, with 12 bases in between. The CDR3 nucleotides read TGTGCCTGGAGTGTATTGGACGAGGGTTCACCCCTCCACTTT. It translates to CAWSVLDEGSPLHF.

A single count supports this clone. The chain's CDR3 is CASSLQGTYYNEQFF. The CDR3 nucleotides read TGTGCCAGCAGCTTACAGGGGACTTATTACAATGAGCAGTTCTTC. The chain employs TRBV5-5 and TRBJ2-1; D is perhaps TRBD1 (7 bases). The CDR3 has 15 residues. Trimming took 2 bases from V and 4 from J, leaving 13 bases between them. Germline-derived CDR1 and CDR2 are SGHKS and YYEKEE (reference sequence).

This chain links TRBV6-5 with TRBJ2-6, with D possibly being TRBD1 (6 bases). Trimming took 0 bases from V and 7 from J, leaving 7 bases between them. The CDR3 totals 14 residues. Germline values: CDR1 MNHEY, CDR2 SVGAGI. The CDR3 DNA is TGTGCCAGCAGTTACTCACAGGGAGCCAACGTCCTGACTTTC. Translation: CASSYSQGANVLTF.

The V and J genes are TRBV29-1 and TRBJ2-3; D is perhaps TRBD1 (6 bases). The CDR3 consists of 15 residues. Germline CDR1 SQVTM, CDR2 ANQGSEA. V was shortened by 0 bases and J by 4 bases, with 14 bases between the two germline ends. CDR3 nucleotides: TGCAGCGTTGAAGACGTACAGGGTTCGGCAGATACGCAGTATTTT. Protein sequence: CSVEDVQGSADTQYF.

This rearrangement joins TRBV6-5 to TRBJ1-6; 10 nucleotides align to TRBD1. V shed 6 bases, J shed 10 bases, and the junction held 6 bases outside the gene matches. This CDR3 comprises 14 residues. Germline V lookup: CDR1 MNHEY, CDR2 SVGAGI. The CDR3 sequence: CASSRDRGPSPLHF. In nucleotides, the CDR3 is TGTGCCAGCAGCCGGGACAGGGGACCCTCACCCCTCCACTTT.

The chain employs TRBV9 and TRBJ1-1; no firm D call. Trimming removed 3 bases from V and 1 base from J, with 16 bases in between. The CDR3 sequence is 16 residues long. The V gene's germline CDR1 is SGDLS and CDR2 YYNGEE. CDR3 in DNA: TGTGCCAGCAGCGCAAGCTTGGGAGTGAAGAACACTGAAGCTTTCTTT. Protein sequence: CASSASLGVKNTEAFF.

The gene calls are TRBV30 and TRBJ2-2; TRBD2 is a possible D gene (6 bases). Germline V CDR1 and CDR2: GTSNPN, SVGIG (reference sequence). The CDR3 is 15 amino acids. Trimming removed 2 bases from V and 6 bases from J, with 16 bases in between. CDR3 in DNA: TGTGCCTGGAGTTCCCGGGGGTGGGCCTCCGGGGAGCTGTTTTTT. Protein sequence: CAWSSRGWASGELFF.

This chain connects TRBV5-1 to TRBJ1-3; D uncertain. The CDR3 length is 17 residues. Per the germline V gene, CDR1 is SGHRS and CDR2 is YFSETQ. V dropped 0 bases and J dropped 0 bases, with 13 bases sitting between them. DNA of the CDR3: TGCGCCAGCAGCTTGGATTGGCCAGGCAACTCTGGAAACACCATATATTTT. Translation: CASSLDWPGNSGNTIYF. Together with reference TRBV5-1 and TRBJ1-3, the CDR3 gives the full variable domain: KAGVTQTPRYLIKTRGQQVTLSCSPISGHRSVSWYQQTPGQGLQFLFEYFSETQRNKGNFPGRFSGRQFSNSRSEMNVSTLELGDSALYLCASSLDWPGNSGNTIYFGEGSWLTVV.

The genes are TRBV13 and TRBJ1-5; D not resolved. The V end was cut by 3 bases, the J end by 7 bases, with 25 bases between. The length of the CDR3 is 18 residues. Germline CDR1 reads PRHDT; CDR2 reads FYEKMQ (reference sequence). Written as DNA, the CDR3 is TGTGCCAGCAGCTTCGAATCCGGAGGGTCGAAGGGAGGACAGCCCCAGCATTTT. It codes for CASSFESGGSKGGQPQHF.

The rearrangement joins TRBV6-5 to TRBJ2-7, with D unresolved. V was pared by 7 bases and J by 0 bases, with 16 bases between. From germline, CDR1 is MNHEY and CDR2 SVGAGI. The CDR3 covers 15 residues. The CDR3 DNA follows: TGTGCCAGCAAAGGAGTGGTCGTATACTCCTACGAGCAGTACTTC. Translation gives CASKGVVVYSYEQYF.

This clone appeared once. The chain carries TRBV6-6 and TRBJ2-1; 7 bases fit TRBD2. Trimming took 6 bases from V and 0 from J; bases not matched to a gene: 8. The length of the CDR3 is 16 residues. The germline V gene has CDR1 MNHNY and CDR2 SVGAGI (reference sequence). CDR3 protein: CASRTLRGDSYNEQFF. The CDR3 nucleotides are TGTGCCAGCAGAACCCTACGGGGGGACTCCTACAATGAGCAGTTCTTC.

CDR3 DNA: TGTGCCAGCAGCTTGTGGCAGACGGAGAACACCATATATTTT. Residues: CASSLWQTENTIYF. The chain carries TRBV5-4 and TRBJ1-3; the D is unclear. The CDR3 spans 14 residues. Germline V lookup: CDR1 SGHNT, CDR2 YYREEE (reference sequence). V lost 1 base, J lost 7 bases, and 12 bases lay in between.

The CDR3 spells CASSQTSGDYNEQFF. CDR3 bases: TGTGCCAGCAGCCAGACTAGCGGGGACTACAATGAGCAGTTCTTC. This chain uses TRBV3-1 (or the pseudogene TRBV3-2) with TRBJ2-1; TRBD2 matches 11 bases. CDR1 is LGHDT and CDR2 is YNNKEL in the germline V gene (reference sequence). The CDR3 spans 15 residues. The V gene end was trimmed by 3 bases and the J gene end by 3 bases; junction bases not matched to a gene: 1.

The genes are TRBV7-3 and TRBJ1-5, with D possibly matching TRBD1 (6 bases). CDR3 size: 17 residues. Trimming took 0 bases from V and 4 from J, leaving 16 bases between them. Germline V gene lookup returns CDR1 SGHTA and CDR2 FQGTGA. The CDR3 spells CASSLTLQGKGNQPQHF. CDR3 sequence (DNA): TGTGCCAGCAGCTTAACCCTACAGGGAAAAGGGAATCAGCCCCAGCATTTT.

This sequence joins TRBV2 and TRBJ2-1; 8 nucleotides match TRBD2. J gave up 8 bases and V 6 bases, and 3 bases lay outside the gene matches. The CDR3 is 12 residues long. The germline gives CDR1 SNHLY, CDR2 FYNNEI. The CDR3 sequence: CASRGTRYEQFF. DNA of the CDR3: TGTGCCAGCAGGGGGACTAGGTATGAGCAGTTCTTC.

The chain couples TRBV5-1 to TRBJ2-1; D is ambiguous. The V and J ends lost 0 bases and 10 bases respectively, with 5 bases between them. CDR1 SGHRS and CDR2 YFSETQ come from the germline V gene. The CDR3 is made up of 11 amino acids. For the CDR3, the DNA is TGCGCCAGCAGCTTGGACTCGGAGCAGTTCTTC. This encodes CASSLDSEQFF.

This clone was seen once. The chain is built from TRBV6-5 and TRBJ2-7, with unresolved D. This CDR3 comprises 15 residues. The V end was cut by 6 bases, the J end by 3 bases, with 18 bases between. Germline V gene data show CDR1 as MNHEY and CDR2 as SVGAGI. The CDR3 region is CASSHGGPSLYEQYF. DNA for the CDR3: TGTGCCAGCAGCCATGGTGGGCCATCCCTCTACGAGCAGTACTTC.

This clone has only one observation. V usage is TRBV11-2 and J usage is TRBJ1-1; 8 nucleotides match TRBD1. The junction had 6 bases not matched to a gene; V was cut back by 1 base and J by 2 bases. The CDR3 spans 16 residues. The germline V gene has CDR1 SGHAT and CDR2 FQNNGV. The CDR3 nucleotides read TGTGCCAGCAGCTTAGCGTCGGGACAGGTAAACACTGAAGCTTTCTTT. Translation gives CASSLASGQVNTEAFF. The full variable domain, in which reference TRBV11-2 and TRBJ1-1 provide the parts outside the CDR3, is EAGVAQSPRYKIIEKRQSVAFWCNPISGHATLYWYQQILGQGPKLLIQFQNNGVVDDSQLPKDRFSAERLKGVDSTLKIQPAKLEDSAVYLCASSLASGQVNTEAFFGQGTRLTVV.

The rearrangement uses TRBV10-2 and TRBJ2-1; 11 nucleotides match TRBD2. The CDR3 consists of 15 residues. CDR1 is WSHSY, CDR2 SAAADI, per germline. J lost 5 bases, V lost 6 bases, and 6 bases had no gene match. The CDR3 region is CASSPTSGVNNEQFF. CDR3 DNA sequence: TGCGCCAGCAGCCCGACTAGCGGGGTTAACAATGAGCAGTTCTTC.

This chain links TRBV19 with TRBJ2-1; possible D gene TRBD1, 5 bases. Looked up from germline, CDR1 is LNHDA and CDR2 is SQIVND (reference sequence). V was shortened by 1 base and J by 2 bases, with 9 bases between the two germline ends. This CDR3 contains 15 residues. The CDR3 protein is CASSIAGAPYNEQFF. CDR3 nucleotides: TGTGCCAGTAGTATAGCTGGGGCCCCCTACAATGAGCAGTTCTTC.

This clone was seen a handful of times. The chain links TRBV4-1 to TRBJ2-1; no reliable D call. Trimming stripped 3 bases from V and 0 bases from J, with 6 bases between. This CDR3 has 14 residues. Germline V gives CDR1 MGHRA, CDR2 YSYEKL. The CDR3 is CASSHASSYNEQFF. The CDR3 region has the DNA TGCGCCAGCAGCCACGCGAGCTCCTACAATGAGCAGTTCTTC.

Points on this clone: At the DNA level, this CDR3 is encoded by other sequences in the same sample as well. This chain connects TRBV2 to TRBJ1-6; D is perhaps TRBD1 (5 bases). Germline CDR1 SNHLY, CDR2 FYNNEI. The CDR3 spans 14 residues. Trimming shortened V by 1 base and J by 7 bases, and 8 bases separated the two germline ends. CDR3 sequence: CASSEGRVNSPLHF. The CDR3 DNA reads TGTGCCAGCAGTGAAGGCAGGGTGAATTCACCCCTCCACTTT.

The chain uses TRBV30 and TRBJ2-5; tentatively, D is TRBD1 (7 bases). The V gene lost 3 bases and the J gene lost 1 base, with 12 bases spanning the gap. The germline gives CDR1 GTSNPN, CDR2 SVGIG (reference sequence). The CDR3 spans 14 residues. This CDR3 reads CAWSRGVGQETQYF. CDR3 nucleotides: TGTGCCTGGAGCAGGGGGGTCGGCCAAGAGACCCAGTACTTC. Combining the CDR3 with reference TRBV30 and TRBJ2-5 gives the whole variable domain SQTIHQWPATLVQPVGSPLSLECTVEGTSNPNLYWYRQAAGRGLQLLFYSVGIGQISSEVPQNLSASRPQDRQFILSSKKLLLSDSGFYLCAWSRGVGQETQYFGPGTRLLVL.

The chain employs TRBV19 and TRBJ2-7; 7 nucleotides agree with TRBD1. V shed 6 bases and J 6 bases; nucleotides not matched to a gene: 14. The germline V gene has CDR1 LNHDA and CDR2 SQIVND (reference sequence). The CDR3 sequence is 15 residues long. For the CDR3, the DNA is TGTGCCAGTAGCCCGATCGACAGGGAACACTGCGAGCAGTACTTC. It encodes CASSPIDREHCEQYF.

The chain combines TRBV2 with TRBJ1-2; no definite D call. The CDR3 has 13 residues. V gave up 6 bases and J gave up 5 bases, with 13 bases separating them. Germline V lookup: CDR1 SNHLY, CDR2 FYNNEI. The CDR3 loop is CASRLEYDYGYTF. As DNA, the CDR3 is TGTGCCAGCAGGTTAGAGTATGATTATGGCTACACCTTC.

The chain joins TRBV19 to TRBJ2-2, with 7 bases matching TRBD1. Germline CDR1 and CDR2: LNHDA and SQIVND (reference sequence). V gave up 5 bases and J gave up 4 bases; unmatched junction bases: 7. CDR3 length: 15 residues. The chain's CDR3 is CASSLTGTVTGELFF. The CDR3, as DNA: TGTGCCAGTAGTCTCACCGGGACAGTCACCGGGGAGCTGTTTTTT. The complete variable domain, with remaining parts taken from reference TRBV19 and TRBJ2-2, reads DGGITQSPKYLFRKEGQNVTLSCEQNLNHDAMYWYRQDPGQGLRLIYYSQIVNDFQKGDIAEGYSVSREKKESFPLTVTSAQKNPTAFYLCASSLTGTVTGELFFGEGSRLTVL.

The count of this clone is one. The rearrangement joins TRBV5-4 to TRBJ2-1, with TRBD1 matching over 7 bases. Germline V gene lookup returns CDR1 SGHNT and CDR2 YYREEE (reference sequence). Trimming took 4 bases from V and 1 from J; bases not matched to a gene: 8. This CDR3 is 16 amino acids long. The CDR3 DNA sequence: TGTGCCAGCAGCGCGTCGGGGACAGCGTCCTACAATGAGCAGTTCTTC. It codes for CASSASGTASYNEQFF. Based on the CDR3 plus reference TRBV5-4 and TRBJ2-1, the full variable domain is ETGVTQSPTHLIKTRGQQVTLRCSSQSGHNTVSWYQQALGQGPQFIFQYYREEENGRGNFPPRFSGLQFPNYSSELNVNALELDDSALYLCASSASGTASYNEQFFGPGTRLTVL.

This clone came up a few times. The chain combines TRBV6-5 with TRBJ2-2; D call uncertain. Germline CDR1 and CDR2: MNHEY and SVGAGI. V lost 2 bases to trimming and J lost 1 base, with 11 bases between them. The CDR3 spans 16 residues. CDR3 coding DNA: TGTGCCAGCAGTTACCCTCTCGGAGTGAACACCGGGGAGCTGTTTTTT. Residues: CASSYPLGVNTGELFF.

This clone has a handful of counts. Other DNA sequences in the sample encode the same CDR3. The rearrangement links TRBV2 to TRBJ1-5; no firm D call. Per the germline V gene, CDR1 is SNHLY and CDR2 is FYNNEI. The CDR3 extends over 13 amino acids. V was trimmed by 3 bases and J by 5 bases, leaving 8 bases between them. CDR3 residues: CASSEGRYQPQHF. CDR3 coding DNA: TGTGCCAGCAGTGAGGGCAGATATCAGCCCCAGCATTTT.

The CDR3 reads CASRGQNPYEQYF. DNA of the CDR3: TGTGCCAGTAGAGGACAGAATCCCTACGAGCAGTACTTC. The V call is TRBV7-9, the J call TRBJ2-7, with D perhaps TRBD1 (6 bases). This CDR3 has 13 residues. V was shortened by 9 bases and J by 2 bases, with 14 bases between the two germline ends. Germline CDR1 is SEHNR and CDR2 is FQNEAQ (reference sequence).